The clone carrying this TCR delta chain was recorded many times. One end of the junction varies from germline; a read error may be responsible. TCRdb re-called the multiplex PCR reads through CATT. The sample contains around 86,000 delta-chain clones, under 1.5% of which appear only once. This sample stems from a study of γδ T cells in repeated Plasmodium falciparum infection. The sample taken for sequencing was gamma-delta T cells from blood. This TCR came from a pool of human donors (malaria-infected and uninfected, not separated).

In DNA, the CDR3 is TGTGCCTGTGTCACCGGGGGGGGATGCACCGATAAACTCATCTTT. Its protein is CACVTGGGCTDKLIF. V is TRDV2 and J is TRDJ1, with 7 bases matching TRDD3. CDR1 and CDR2 from the germline V gene are GEAIGNYY and EKD. CDR3 size: 15 residues.